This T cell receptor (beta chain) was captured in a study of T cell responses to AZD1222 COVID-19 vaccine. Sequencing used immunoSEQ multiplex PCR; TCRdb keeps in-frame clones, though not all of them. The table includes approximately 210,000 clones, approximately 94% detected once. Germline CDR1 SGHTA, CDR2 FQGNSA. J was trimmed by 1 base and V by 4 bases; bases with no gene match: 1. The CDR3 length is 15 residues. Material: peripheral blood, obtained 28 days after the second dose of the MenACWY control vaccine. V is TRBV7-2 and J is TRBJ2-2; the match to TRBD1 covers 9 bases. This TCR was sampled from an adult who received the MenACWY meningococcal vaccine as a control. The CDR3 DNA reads TGTGCCAGCAGCTCGGGACAGGGGAACACCGGGGAGCTGTTTTTT. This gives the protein CASSSGQGNTGELFF.